What follows are 11 T cell receptor beta chains derived from one specimen sequenced in a study of blood T cell repertoires in COVID-19. Measured with immunoSEQ multiplex PCR; TCRdb has only the in-frame clones, and not every one. The sample consists of about 350,000 clones, about 92% of them appearing once. The source material was peripheral blood. The receptors were gathered from a woman aged 55-70 years with COVID-19, enrolled during active disease.

The V call is TRBV28, the J call TRBJ2-7, with 8 bases matching TRBD1. Germline V gene data show CDR1 as MDHEN and CDR2 as SYDVKM. Trimming removed 9 bases from V and 2 bases from J; junction bases left unmatched: 3. The CDR3 runs to 12 residues. Written as DNA, the CDR3 is TGTGCCAGTCACAGGGGGGCCTACGAGCAGTACTTC. As protein: CASHRGAYEQYF.

This chain joins TRBV2 and TRBJ1-4, with 7 bases aligning to TRBD1. This CDR3 spans 15 amino acids. Unmatched junction bases numbered 5, after V lost 7 bases and J lost 0 bases. The germline V gene has CDR1 SNHLY and CDR2 FYNNEI. CDR3: CASNGQDATNEKLFF. CDR3 sequence (DNA): TGTGCCAGCAACGGACAGGATGCAACTAATGAAAAACTGTTTTTT.

The chain has TRBV15 and TRBJ1-1; D is uncertain. Germline V CDR1 and CDR2: LNHNV, YYDKDF (reference sequence). The length of the CDR3 is 15 residues. Deletions cut 5 bases from V and 5 bases from J, with 18 bases between. For the CDR3, the DNA is TGTGCCACCAGCGGGCGCGTAACCGCGGGGACTGAAGCTTTCTTT. Translation: CATSGRVTAGTEAFF.

In its sample, this clone was seen a few times. The chain uses TRBV2 and TRBJ1-2; D perhaps matches TRBD1 (5 bases). V lost 3 bases and J 0 bases, leaving 11 bases between the germline ends. CDR1 and CDR2 (germline): SNHLY, FYNNEI. This CDR3 comprises 15 residues. CDR3 DNA: TGTGCCAGCAGTGAGTGGCAGGGTTCTAACTATGGCTACACCTTC. Translation gives CASSEWQGSNYGYTF.

This chain links TRBV18 with TRBJ2-7; TRBD2 might be the D (5 bases). Per the germline V gene, CDR1 is KGHSH and CDR2 is LQKENI. The CDR3 has 15 amino acids. V was trimmed by 1 base and J by 5 bases, leaving 15 bases between them. The CDR3 spells CASSPLDGVVHEQYF. DNA of the CDR3: TGTGCCAGCTCACCACTCGACGGGGTGGTACACGAGCAGTACTTC. Full variable domain (remainder filled in from reference TRBV18 and TRBJ2-7): NAGVMQNPRHLVRRRGQEARLRCSPMKGHSHVYWYRQLPEEGLKFMVYLQKENIIDESGMPKERFSAEFPKEGPSILRIQQVVRGDSAAYFCASSPLDGVVHEQYFGPGTRLTVT.

The V gene is TRBV28, the J gene TRBJ1-2; 8 nucleotides match TRBD1. V dropped 6 bases and J dropped 6; count of bases not matched to a gene: 12. This CDR3 is built from 15 residues. Germline assignment: CDR1 MDHEN and CDR2 SYDVKM. This chain's CDR3 is CASSYRDRNVHGYTF. The CDR3 nucleotides are TGTGCCAGCAGCTATCGGGACAGGAACGTCCATGGCTACACCTTC.

The CDR3 DNA reads TGTGCCAGCAGCGACGGAGACAGGGATAATGAAAAACTGTTTTTT. Its translation is CASSDGDRDNEKLFF. The chain joins TRBV9 to TRBJ1-4, with 7 bases aligning to TRBD1. CDR1 is SGDLS and CDR2 is YYNGEE in the germline V gene. V lost 3 bases, J lost 4 bases, and 6 bases stayed unmatched. The CDR3 loop spans 15 amino acids.

On this clone: Distinct nucleotide sequences in the sample also encode this CDR3. This chain joins TRBV7-2 and TRBJ2-2; D is undetermined. CDR1 is SGHTA, CDR2 FQGNSA, per germline. V was trimmed by 5 bases and J by 3 bases, leaving 7 bases between them. The CDR3 totals 13 residues. CDR3 DNA: TGTGCCAGCAGCCGAAGCTACACCGGGGAGCTGTTTTTT. Protein: CASSRSYTGELFF.

The chain recombines TRBV19 with TRBJ1-5; D ambiguous. Germline CDR1 and CDR2: LNHDA and SQIVND (reference sequence). V lost 7 bases, J lost 2 bases, and 12 bases lay in between. The CDR3 runs 14 residues. CDR3: CASTLKAGNQPQHF. The CDR3 bases are TGTGCCAGTACCCTAAAGGCGGGCAATCAGCCCCAGCATTTT.

DNA for the CDR3: TGTGCCACCAGCAGAGGGACCGGGACAGGGGCTGATACGCAGTATTTT. Its translation: CATSRGTGTGADTQYF. This chain joins TRBV15 and TRBJ2-3; 10 nucleotides line up with TRBD1. Trimming at V came to 1 base and at J to 6 bases, leaving 7 bases not matched to a gene. The CDR3 runs 16 residues. CDR1 and CDR2 from the germline V gene are LNHNV and YYDKDF (reference sequence).

This chain links TRBV7-2 with TRBJ1-1; D is unresolved. CDR1 SGHTA and CDR2 FQGNSA come from the germline V gene. V dropped 1 base and J dropped 1 base, with 7 bases sitting between them. CDR3 size: 14 residues. The CDR3 region is CASSLERRNTEAFF. The CDR3 DNA follows: TGTGCCAGCAGCTTAGAACGGAGGAACACTGAAGCTTTCTTT. Looking up the rest from reference TRBV7-2 and TRBJ1-1 gives the full variable domain: GAGVSQSPSNKVTEKGKDVELRCDPISGHTALYWYRQSLGQGLEFLIYFQGNSAPDKSGLPSDRFSAERTGGSVSTLTIQRTQQEDSAVYLCASSLERRNTEAFFGQGTRLTVV.